The source of this T cell receptor (beta chain) is a study of cytomegalovirus exposure and HLA in healthy donors. V shed 1 base, J shed 8 bases, and the junction held 4 bases outside the gene matches. This CDR3 has 14 amino acids. The germline gives CDR1 MNHEY, CDR2 SVGAGI. Findings and limits, study-wide: Segments of the TCR beta V type were, in most cases, productive about 90% or about 30% of the time in an earlier analysis.

The PCR contained 60 Vbeta and 13 Jbeta primers. Using immunoSEQ multiplex PCR, the repertoire was profiled, and TCRdb retains in-frame clones only, with some absent. Among about 180,000 clones listed, approximately 85% were seen once. Of note for this clone: Its specificity is not known.

The chain joins TRBV6-5 to TRBJ2-3, with 9 bases lining up with TRBD2. The sequence came from a girl aged 5 to 17 in good health and CMV-seropositive. The sequenced sample consisted of PBMCs. The CDR3 region is CASSYLAGVGTQYF. Here the CDR3 DNA reads TGTGCCAGCAGTTACTTAGCGGGGGTGGGTACGCAGTATTTT.